The 12 T cell receptor beta chains in this list originate from one sample, sequenced in a study of blood T cell repertoires in COVID-19. Produced via immunoSEQ multiplex PCR; TCRdb's table is partial and in-frame only. In the table there are about 190,000 clones, more than 85% of which are singletons. Sequencing was carried out using peripheral blood. These receptors came from a man between 65 and 85 years old with active or convalescent COVID-19.

The CDR3 DNA follows: TGTGCCAGCACCCTGGGGGACTACTATGGCTACACCTTC. This translates into CASTLGDYYGYTF. The rearrangement uses TRBV3-1 (or the pseudogene TRBV3-2) and TRBJ1-2; D is possibly TRBD1 (5 bases). V lost 7 bases to trimming and J lost 3 bases, with 12 bases between them. CDR1 is LGHDT, CDR2 YNNKEL, per germline (reference sequence). The CDR3 contains 13 residues.

The chain uses TRBV14 and TRBJ2-2; D call uncertain. The length of the CDR3 is 13 residues. Germline values: CDR1 SGHDN, CDR2 FVKESK. The germline V and J ends were trimmed by 4 bases and 4 bases, with 7 bases remaining between them. In DNA form, the CDR3 reads TGTGCCAGCAGCCCTTGGAGCACCGGGGAGCTGTTTTTT. This codes for CASSPWSTGELFF.

This sequence joins TRBV24-1 and TRBJ2-1, with D perhaps matching TRBD2 (5 bases). Germline V CDR1 and CDR2: KGHDR, SFDVKD. V was cut by 1 base and J by 7 bases, with 16 bases left in between. This CDR3 is 16 amino acids long. The CDR3 is CATSDFRGNLANEQFF. The CDR3 DNA follows: TGTGCCACCAGTGATTTTAGAGGGAATCTGGCGAATGAGCAGTTCTTC.

The CDR3 sequence: CASSYSGTGSGELFF. The CDR3 DNA reads as TGTGCCAGCAGTTACTCCGGGACAGGGTCCGGGGAGCTGTTTTTT. J is TRBJ2-2 and V is TRBV6-5; 9 bases line up with TRBD1. The CDR3 consists of 15 residues. The V gene's germline CDR1 is MNHEY and CDR2 SVGAGI. Germline trimming cut 0 bases from V and 6 bases from J; bases unmatched to any gene: 2.

V usage is TRBV5-6 and J usage is TRBJ2-7, with D hard to call. The CDR3 is 12 residues long. The ends were cut back, 4 bases at V and 0 bases at J, with 5 bases in the middle. Germline V gene sequence: CDR1 SGHDT, CDR2 YYEEEE. The CDR3 DNA follows: TGTGCCAGCAGCAAATACTCCTACGAGCAGTACTTC. Amino acids: CASSKYSYEQYF.

V usage is TRBV6-1 and J usage is TRBJ2-7; 7 bases agree with TRBD1. With V trimmed by 2 bases and J by 2 bases, 6 bases remained unmatched. Germline V lookup: CDR1 MNHNS, CDR2 SASEGT. The CDR3 contains 15 residues. CDR3 protein: CASSEPGGRAYEQYF. DNA for the CDR3: TGTGCCAGCAGTGAACCAGGGGGTAGGGCCTACGAGCAGTACTTC.

The rearrangement joins TRBV28 to TRBJ2-7; 7 nucleotides match TRBD1. This CDR3 is built from 15 residues. Germline lookup yields CDR1 MDHEN and CDR2 SYDVKM. Germline trimming cut 5 bases from V and 6 bases from J; bases unmatched to any gene: 13. CDR3: CASSRLTTGRPEQYF. The CDR3 region has the DNA TGTGCCAGCAGTAGACTTACGACAGGGCGCCCCGAGCAGTACTTC. Filled out from reference TRBV28 and TRBJ2-7, the complete variable domain reads DVKVTQSSRYLVKRTGEKVFLECVQDMDHENMFWYRQDPGLGLRLIYFSYDVKMKEKGDIPEGYSVSREKKERFSLILESASTNQTSMYLCASSRLTTGRPEQYFGPGTRLTVT.

The V and J genes are TRBV5-1 and TRBJ2-2; TRBD2 matches 13 bases. Per the germline V gene, CDR1 is SGHRS and CDR2 is YFSETQ. V lost 4 bases, J lost 0 bases, and 9 bases stayed unmatched. This CDR3 comprises 19 residues. The CDR3 coding sequence is TGCGCCAGCAGCCCAAGCGGGGGACTAGCGGGGCCGAACACCGGGGAGCTGTTTTTT. This encodes CASSPSGGLAGPNTGELFF.

V and J are TRBV6-6 and TRBJ1-5; 7 bases line up with TRBD1. This CDR3 spans 14 amino acids. Looked up from germline, CDR1 is MNHNY and CDR2 is SVGAGI (reference sequence). J was trimmed by 2 bases and V by 5 bases; bases with no gene match: 3. The CDR3 nucleotides read TGTGCCAGCAGTCAAACAGGGGGCAATCAGCCCCAGCATTTT. It is translated as CASSQTGGNQPQHF.

J is TRBJ1-5 and V is TRBV2; perhaps TRBD1 as D (6 bases). The V and J ends lost 3 bases and 7 bases respectively, with 13 bases between them. The length of the CDR3 is 14 residues. Germline V gives CDR1 SNHLY, CDR2 FYNNEI. In nucleotides, the CDR3 is TGTGCCAGCAGTGATGGCAGGGGCCGCCAGCCCCAGCATTTT. Its protein product is CASSDGRGRQPQHF. Full variable domain (rest looked up from reference TRBV2 and TRBJ1-5): EPEVTQTPSHQVTQMGQEVILRCVPISNHLYFYWYRQILGQKVEFLVSFYNNEISEKSEIFDDQFSVERPDGSNFTLKIRSTKLEDSAMYFCASSDGRGRQPQHFGDGTRLSIL.

V is TRBV6-5 and J is TRBJ2-5, with TRBD2 as a possible D gene (5 bases). Germline V lookup: CDR1 MNHEY, CDR2 SVGAGI. CDR3 length: 13 amino acids. Trimming stripped 5 bases from V and 4 bases from J, with 11 bases between. CDR3 sequence: CASSLYRGETQYF. CDR3 DNA sequence: TGTGCCAGCAGTCTATACCGGGGAGAGACCCAGTACTTC.

J is TRBJ1-4 and V is TRBV5-1; perhaps TRBD1 as D (6 bases). With 2 bases removed from V and 7 bases from J, the gap between germline ends came to 18 bases. The CDR3 contains 16 residues. Per the germline V gene, CDR1 is SGHRS and CDR2 is YFSETQ. The CDR3 DNA follows: TGCGCCAGCAGCTTACTTTCCCAGGGGCCGGGTGAAAAACTGTTTTTT. This codes for CASSLLSQGPGEKLFF.